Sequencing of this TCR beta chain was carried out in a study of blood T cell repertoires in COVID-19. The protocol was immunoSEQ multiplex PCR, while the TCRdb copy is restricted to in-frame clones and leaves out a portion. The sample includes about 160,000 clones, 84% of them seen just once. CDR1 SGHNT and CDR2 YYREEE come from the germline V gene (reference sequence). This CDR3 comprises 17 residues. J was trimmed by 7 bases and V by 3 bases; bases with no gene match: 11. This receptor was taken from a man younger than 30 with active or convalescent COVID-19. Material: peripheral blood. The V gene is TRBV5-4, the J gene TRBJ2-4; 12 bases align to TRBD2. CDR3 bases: TGTGCCAGCAGCTACCGACTAGCGGGAGCCATCGGGAACATTCAGTACTTC. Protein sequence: CASSYRLAGAIGNIQYF.